This T cell receptor (beta chain) is from a study of T cell repertoires in cytomegalovirus infection. On the study more broadly: TCR beta signatures that were public indicated CMV infection and matching HLA type.

This clonotype was counted many times. Its matching antigen is unknown. TCRdb called the reads again in MiXCR, with one record for every CDR3 protein. This sample has about 130,000 distinct CDR3 sequences; about 10% occur once, and the top ten carry about 9.4%. Germline trimming cut 4 bases from V and 4 bases from J; bases unmatched to any gene: 7. Germline V gene lookup returns CDR1 SGHRS and CDR2 YFSETQ. The CDR3 contains 15 residues. General study results and limits: It was HLA-C-restricted CMV-specific TCR beta clonotypes that dominated the response ex vivo.

This chain connects TRBV5-1 to TRBJ2-3; 9 bases map to TRBD2. Sequenced material: PBMCs. This receptor was identified in a human donor in good health (CMV status not recorded). Some clones in this sample may be carry-over from other donors' samples. The CDR3 bases are TGCGCCAGCAGCCCGGGACTAGCCCACCCAGATACGCAGTATTTT. Translation gives CASSPGLAHPDTQYF.